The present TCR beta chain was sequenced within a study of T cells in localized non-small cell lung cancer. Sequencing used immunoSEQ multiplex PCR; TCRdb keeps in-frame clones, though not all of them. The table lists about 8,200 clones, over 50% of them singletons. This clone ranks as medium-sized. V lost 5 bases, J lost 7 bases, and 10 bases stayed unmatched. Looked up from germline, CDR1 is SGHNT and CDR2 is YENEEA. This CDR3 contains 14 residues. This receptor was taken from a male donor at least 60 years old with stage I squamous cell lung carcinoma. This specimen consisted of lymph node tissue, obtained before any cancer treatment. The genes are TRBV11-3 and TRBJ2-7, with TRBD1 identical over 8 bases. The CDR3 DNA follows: TGTGCCAGCAGCCTTGGACAGGGACGGCCAGAGCAGTACTTC. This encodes CASSLGQGRPEQYF.